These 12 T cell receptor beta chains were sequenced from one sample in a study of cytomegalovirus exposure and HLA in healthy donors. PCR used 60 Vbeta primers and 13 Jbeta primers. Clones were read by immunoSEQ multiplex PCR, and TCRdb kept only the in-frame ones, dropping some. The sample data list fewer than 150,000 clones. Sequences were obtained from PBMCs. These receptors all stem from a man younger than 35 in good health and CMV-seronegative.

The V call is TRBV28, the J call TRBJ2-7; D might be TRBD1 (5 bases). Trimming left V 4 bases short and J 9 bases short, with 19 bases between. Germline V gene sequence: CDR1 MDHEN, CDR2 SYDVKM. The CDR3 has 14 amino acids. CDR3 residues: CASSWATGLRGQYF. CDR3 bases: TGTGCCAGCAGTTGGGCTACAGGTCTACGAGGGCAGTACTTC.

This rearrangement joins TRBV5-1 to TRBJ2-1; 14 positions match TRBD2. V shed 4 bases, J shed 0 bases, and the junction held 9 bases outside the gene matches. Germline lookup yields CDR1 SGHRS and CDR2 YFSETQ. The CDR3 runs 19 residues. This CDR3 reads CASSPTSGRAEFSYNEQFF. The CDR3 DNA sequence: TGCGCCAGCAGCCCGACTAGCGGGAGGGCCGAATTCTCCTACAATGAGCAGTTCTTC.

The CDR3 DNA reads as TGTGCCAGCAGCTTCGGGGGGGGAGTTCTGGGCCAAGGCTACACCTTC. It codes for CASSFGGGVLGQGYTF. This sequence joins TRBV9 and TRBJ1-2; D perhaps matches TRBD1 (5 bases). V was trimmed by 4 bases and J by 8 bases, leaving 24 bases between them. This CDR3 spans 16 amino acids. Per germline, CDR1 SGDLS and CDR2 YYNGEE.

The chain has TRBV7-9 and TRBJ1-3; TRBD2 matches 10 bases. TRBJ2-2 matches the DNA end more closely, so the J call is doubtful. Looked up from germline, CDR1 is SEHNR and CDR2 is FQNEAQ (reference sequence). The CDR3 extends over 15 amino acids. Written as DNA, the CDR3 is TGTGCCAGCAGCCGAGCGGGAGGGGGCACCGGGGAGCTGTTTTTT. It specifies CASSRAGGGTGELFF.

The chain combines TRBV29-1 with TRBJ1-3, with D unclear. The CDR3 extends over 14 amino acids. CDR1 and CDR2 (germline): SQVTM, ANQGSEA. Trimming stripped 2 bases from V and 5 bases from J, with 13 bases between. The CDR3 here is CSVEKDRVRNTIYF. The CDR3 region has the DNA TGCAGCGTTGAAAAAGATAGAGTGAGAAACACCATATATTTT.

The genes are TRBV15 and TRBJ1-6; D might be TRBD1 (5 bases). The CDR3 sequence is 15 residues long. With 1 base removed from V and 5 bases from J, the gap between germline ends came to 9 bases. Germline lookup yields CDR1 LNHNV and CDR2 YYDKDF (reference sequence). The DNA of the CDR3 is TGTGCCACCAGCAGAGGGACACCGAATAATTCACCCCTCCACTTT. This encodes CATSRGTPNNSPLHF.

CDR3 nucleotides: TGTGCCAGCAGTTACCGAGGGGGACCGAACACTGAAGCTTTCTTT. The encoded protein is CASSYRGGPNTEAFF. The V and J genes are TRBV6-5 and TRBJ1-1; D possibly corresponds to TRBD1 (6 bases). Germline V gene lookup returns CDR1 MNHEY and CDR2 SVGAGI. The CDR3 is 15 residues long. V was clipped by 2 bases and J by 1 base, with 11 bases between them.

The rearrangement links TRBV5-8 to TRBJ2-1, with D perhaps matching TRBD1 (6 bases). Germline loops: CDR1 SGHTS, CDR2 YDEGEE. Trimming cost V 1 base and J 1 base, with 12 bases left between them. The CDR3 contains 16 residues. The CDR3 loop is CASSLPPGESYNEQFF. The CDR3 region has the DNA TGTGCCAGCAGCTTGCCGCCAGGGGAGTCCTACAATGAGCAGTTCTTC. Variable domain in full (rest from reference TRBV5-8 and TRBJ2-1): EAGVTQSPTHLIKTRGQQATLRCSPISGHTSVYWYQQALGLGLQFLLWYDEGEERNRGNFPPRFSGRQFPNYSSELNVNALELEDSALYLCASSLPPGESYNEQFFGPGTRLTVL.

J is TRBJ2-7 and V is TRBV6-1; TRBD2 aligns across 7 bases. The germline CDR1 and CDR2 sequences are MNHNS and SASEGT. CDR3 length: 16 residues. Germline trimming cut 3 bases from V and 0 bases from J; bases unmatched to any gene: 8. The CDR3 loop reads CASSDRSGGSSYEQYF. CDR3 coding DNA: TGTGCCAGCAGTGATCGATCGGGAGGCAGCTCCTACGAGCAGTACTTC.

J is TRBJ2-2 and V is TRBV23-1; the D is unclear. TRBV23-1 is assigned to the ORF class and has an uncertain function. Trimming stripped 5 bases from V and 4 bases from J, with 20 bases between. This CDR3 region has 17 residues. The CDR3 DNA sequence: TGCGCCAGCAGTTCTGGTTCTCGTACAACGGGCACCGGGGAGCTGTTTTTT. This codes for CASSSGSRTTGTGELFF.

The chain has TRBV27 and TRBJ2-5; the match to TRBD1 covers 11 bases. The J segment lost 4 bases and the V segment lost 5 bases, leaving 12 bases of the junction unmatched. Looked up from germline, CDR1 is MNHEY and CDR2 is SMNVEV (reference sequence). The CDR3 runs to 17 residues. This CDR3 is CASSPPGQGGDVETQYF. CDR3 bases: TGTGCCAGCAGTCCTCCGGGACAGGGGGGTGATGTAGAGACCCAGTACTTC.

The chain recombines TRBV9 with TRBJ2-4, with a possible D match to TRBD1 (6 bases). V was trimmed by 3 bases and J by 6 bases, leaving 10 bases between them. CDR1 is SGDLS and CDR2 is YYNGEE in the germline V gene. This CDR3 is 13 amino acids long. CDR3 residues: CASSDSRGNIQYF. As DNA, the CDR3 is TGTGCCAGCAGCGATTCCAGGGGAAACATTCAGTACTTC.